The sequence of this T cell receptor beta chain was determined in a study of blood T cell repertoires in COVID-19. Looking at the study overall: Acute-phase and convalescent COVID-19 samples originated in the United States, Italy and Spain. In each case, the material was cDNA or gDNA derived from T cells, B-cell-depleted T cells, or PBMCs.

Enrolled during active infection, Seattle patients were then followed longitudinally. The CDR3 consists of 13 residues. V was pared by 0 bases and J by 11 bases, with 13 bases between. Germline V gene lookup returns CDR1 MRHNA and CDR2 SNTAGT. Study processing details: Reference gene primer amplification gave estimated nucleated cell counts. Repertoires were generated with immunoSEQ multiplex PCR, while TCRdb's copy carries only in-frame clones and drops some. The DNA gave D and trimming, while V, J and clone size come from that table. The data hold tens of thousands of clones, with 70% to 85% observed a single time.

This chain uses TRBV6-4 with TRBJ1-1, with D unclear. Source material: peripheral blood. The source is a man older than 75 with COVID-19, enrolled during active disease. CDR3 sequence reads: CASSDSNGLGAFF. The CDR3 bases are TGTGCCAGCAGTGACTCGAACGGATTGGGCGCTTTCTTT.